The rows below give T cell receptor beta chains drawn from one sample of a study of regulatory T cells in long-lasting Graves disease. TCRdb redid the calling of the multiplex PCR reads with MiXCR, one entry per CDR3 protein. Counted here are about 210,000 distinct CDR3 sequences, 15% to 20% occurring once; the ten biggest clones make up 10% to 15%. This sample also appeared in a second study, on T cells in Graves' hyperthyroidism and ophthalmopathy.

Sequenced material: peripheral blood mononuclear cells (PBMCs), taken at new diagnosis, from a patient treated with antithyroid drugs. Receptor source: a woman in her 30s with Graves disease. Both conserved end residues are part of each CDR3. Each record gives: J gene, D gene, V gene, clone size, CDR3 protein, CDR3 DNA. The D gene is left open where the match is weak. Clone size appears in some rows only: once, few, many, or a class for an expanded clone.

>TRBJ2-1|TRBD2|TRBV28|many
CASSPQGLAGGSSYNEQFF
TGTGCCAGCAGTCCGCAGGGACTAGCGGGAGGGAGCTCCTACAATGAGCAGTTCTTC
>TRBJ1-3|.|TRBV2|many
CASRRLHSGNTIYF
TGTGCCAGCAGAAGACTGCACTCTGGAAACACCATATATTTT
>TRBJ2-7|.|TRBV2|many
CANSHRKTYEQYF
TGTGCCAACTCACACAGGAAGACCTACGAGCAGTACTTC
>TRBJ2-4|.|TRBV7-2|many
CASSLRGGATKNIQYF
TGTGCCAGCAGCTTACGTGGGGGCGCGACCAAAAACATTCAGTACTTC
>TRBJ1-1|.|TRBV10-3|many
CAISEEGQGDRKAFF
TGTGCCATCAGTGAGGAAGGTCAGGGCGATAGGAAAGCTTTCTTT
>TRBJ1-1|.|TRBV6-1|many
CASSAGGGVRTEAFF
TGTGCCAGCAGTGCCGGGGGGGGGGTAAGAACTGAAGCTTTCTTT
>TRBJ2-1|TRBD1|TRBV19|few
CASSVVGTGGIEGFF
TGTGCCAGTAGTGTCGTCGGGACAGGGGGGATTGAGGGGTTCTTC
>TRBJ2-4|TRBD1|TRBV2|.
CASSDRDGGQGALGVKNIQYF
TGTGCCAGCAGTGACCGGGACGGGGGACAGGGGGCTCTGGGGGTCAAAAACATTCAGTACTTC
>TRBJ1-4|.|TRBV19|few
CASSIFTATNEKLFF
TGTGCCAGTAGTATTTTTACTGCGACTAATGAAAAACTGTTTTTT
>TRBJ1-1|.|TRBV20-1|many
CSASDRLNTEAFF
TGCAGTGCTAGTGACAGATTGAACACTGAAGCTTTCTTT
>TRBJ1-1|.|TRBV12-3/TRBV12-4|.
CASRQGQYTEAFF
TGTGCCAGCCGACAAGGACAGTACACTGAAGCTTTCTTT
>TRBJ1-5|.|TRBV3-1|.
CASSQEGANQPQHF
TGTGCCAGCAGCCAAGAGGGAGCTAATCAGCCCCAGCATTTT
>TRBJ2-2|TRBD2|TRBV6-5|many
CASSYWRGVAGELFF
TGTGCCAGCAGTTACTGGCGGGGGGTTGCCGGGGAGCTGTTTTTT
>TRBJ1-1|.|TRBV29-1|few
CSVSSGSEAFF
TGCAGCGTTTCGTCAGGGTCTGAAGCTTTCTTT
>TRBJ2-2|.|TRBV9|many
CASSPHSGNTGELFF
TGTGCCAGCAGCCCCCATAGCGGGAACACCGGGGAGCTGTTTTTT
>TRBJ2-3|.|TRBV20-1|.
CSVYLSTDTQYF
TGCAGTGTCTACCTTAGCACAGATACGCAGTATTTT
>TRBJ2-7|.|TRBV7-6|many
CASSSGGGGSYEQYF
TGTGCCAGCAGCTCAGGAGGTGGGGGCTCGTACGAGCAGTACTTC
>TRBJ1-3|.|TRBV18|many
CASSPRVNERGNTIYF
TGTGCCAGCTCACCACGTGTTAACGAACGGGGAAACACCATATATTTT
>TRBJ2-3|TRBD1|TRBV6-5|many
CASSFRDRDTDTQYF
TGTGCCAGCAGTTTCCGGGACAGGGACACAGATACGCAGTATTTT
>TRBJ2-3|.|TRBV19|many
CASRYSGTGGTDTQYF
TGTGCCAGTAGATATAGCGGCACCGGCGGCACAGATACGCAGTATTTT
>TRBJ1-4|.|TRBV7-9|few
CASSPVVANEKLFF
TGTGCCAGCAGCCCGGTTGTGGCTAATGAAAAACTGTTTTTT
>TRBJ2-5|TRBD2|TRBV9|few
CASSERGAERELPETQYF
TGTGCCAGCAGCGAACGAGGAGCGGAGCGGGAGCTCCCAGAGACCCAGTACTTC
>TRBJ1-3|.|TRBV20-1|many
CSATRGNTIYF
TGCAGTGCGACCAGGGGAAACACCATATATTTT
>TRBJ2-5|TRBD1|TRBV12-3/TRBV12-4|few
CASSLGDRGGETQYF
TGTGCCAGCAGTTTAGGAGACAGGGGGGGGGAGACCCAGTACTTC
>TRBJ2-3|TRBD2|TRBV20-1|few
CSASPTSGRVTDTQYF
TGCAGTGCTAGCCCCACTAGCGGGAGGGTCACAGATACGCAGTATTTT
>TRBJ1-4|.|TRBV20-1|many
CSARGGAAGPLFF
TGCAGTGCTAGAGGGGGAGCTGCGGGACCACTGTTTTTT
>TRBJ1-3|.|TRBV29-1|many
CSVSLGQDRAGNTIYF
TGCAGCGTTTCTCTTGGGCAGGACCGGGCTGGAAACACCATATATTTT
>TRBJ2-3|.|TRBV24-1|.
CATSGADTDTQYF
TGTGCCACCAGTGGAGCGGACACAGATACGCAGTATTTT